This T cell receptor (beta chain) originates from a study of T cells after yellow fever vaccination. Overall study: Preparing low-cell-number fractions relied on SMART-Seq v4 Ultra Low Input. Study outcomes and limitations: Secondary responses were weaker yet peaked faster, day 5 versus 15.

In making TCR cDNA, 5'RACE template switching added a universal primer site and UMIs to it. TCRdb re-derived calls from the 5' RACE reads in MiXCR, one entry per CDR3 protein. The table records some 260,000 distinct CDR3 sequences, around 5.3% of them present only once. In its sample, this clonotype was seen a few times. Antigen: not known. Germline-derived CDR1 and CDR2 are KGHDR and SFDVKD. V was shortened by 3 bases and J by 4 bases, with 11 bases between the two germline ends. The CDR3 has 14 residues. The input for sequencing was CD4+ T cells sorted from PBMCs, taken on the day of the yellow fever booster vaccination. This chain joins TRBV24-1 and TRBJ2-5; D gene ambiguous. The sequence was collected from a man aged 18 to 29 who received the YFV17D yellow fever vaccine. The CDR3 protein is CATSDAPEGETQYF. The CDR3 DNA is TGTGCCACCAGTGATGCCCCGGAAGGAGAGACCCAGTACTTC.